This paragraph reports one T cell receptor (beta chain). Its antigen is currently unknown. This entry belongs to a study of identical twins. V lost 2 bases, J lost 5 bases, and 10 bases stayed unmatched. This CDR3 is 16 amino acids long. TCRdb reprocessed the 5' RACE reads via MiXCR and lists one record per CDR3 protein. The table records some 630,000 distinct CDR3 sequences, around 7.4% of them present only once. Regarding the study as a whole: Modelling underestimated the level of out-of-frame TCR alpha sharing observed in monozygotic twins.

The same data also went into a second study, on yellow fever vaccine responses in identical twins.

Sequenced input: PBMCs. The TCR comes from a woman younger than 35 in good health. The V gene is TRBV12-3 or TRBV12-4, the J gene TRBJ2-3; 7 bases map to TRBD2. The CDR3 DNA is TGTGCCAGCAGTTTAAGCGGGATAGGGAGCGGAGATACGCAGTATTTT. It is translated as CASSLSGIGSGDTQYF.